This entry lists 25 T cell receptor beta chains sequenced from one sample in a study of technical replicates of blood from a handful of donors. Method: immunoSEQ multiplex PCR; TCRdb's copy keeps in-frame clones and lacks some. This sample has around 79,000 clones, with roughly 90% found just once. The specimen was T cells isolated from PBMCs. Receptors originate from a human donor in good health.

This chain connects TRBV7-6 to TRBJ2-2; tentative D call: TRBD2 (7 bases). This CDR3 is 16 amino acids long. Trimming left V 0 bases short and J 6 bases short, with 14 bases between. The V gene's germline CDR1 is SGHVS and CDR2 FNYEAQ. The CDR3 nucleotides are TGTGCCAGCAGCTTAGCGGGGGGGCCAGGAGCCGGGGAGCTGTTTTTT. Translation gives CASSLAGGPGAGELFF. Drawing the rest from reference TRBV7-6 and TRBJ2-2, the complete variable domain is GAGVSQSPRYKVTKRGQDVALRCDPISGHVSLYWYRQALGQGPEFLTYFNYEAQQDKSGLPNDRFSAERPEGSISTLTIQRTEQRDSAMYRCASSLAGGPGAGELFFGEGSRLTVL.

The chain recombines TRBV28 with TRBJ2-1; TRBD1 agrees at 9 bases. Germline CDR1 MDHEN, CDR2 SYDVKM. The CDR3 has 16 residues. V was clipped by 2 bases and J by 6 bases; unmatched bases: 8. Written as DNA, the CDR3 is TGTGCCAGCAGTTTAACTCTACGGGACAGGGCCAATGAGCAGTTCTTC. Protein product: CASSLTLRDRANEQFF.

The V and J genes are TRBV7-3 and TRBJ2-3; 8 nucleotides match TRBD2. Germline V gene lookup returns CDR1 SGHTA and CDR2 FQGTGA. The CDR3 length is 14 residues. Trimming cost V 3 bases and J 6 bases; bases outside gene matches: 5. The CDR3 spells CASSFGGGRDTQYF. DNA of the CDR3: TGTGCCAGCAGCTTCGGGGGGGGCCGCGATACGCAGTATTTT.

The genes are TRBV2 and TRBJ2-7; D call uncertain. Germline assignment: CDR1 SNHLY and CDR2 FYNNEI. CDR3 length: 14 residues. V lost 3 bases, J lost 4 bases, and 13 bases lay in between. The CDR3 region is CASSDFAQPYEQYF. The CDR3 region has the DNA TGTGCCAGCAGTGATTTCGCACAACCATACGAGCAGTACTTC.

This chain joins TRBV6-1 and TRBJ2-1, with TRBD2 matching 7 bases. Germline loops: CDR1 MNHNS, CDR2 SASEGT. V gave up 4 bases and J gave up 8 bases; unmatched junction bases: 8. CDR3 length: 14 amino acids. For the CDR3, the DNA is TGTGCCAGCAGTGGGGTGGGGGGGTTCGATGAGCAGTTCTTC. It specifies CASSGVGGFDEQFF.

A single count supports this clone. The chain combines TRBV27 with TRBJ2-7, with TRBD1 identical over 9 bases. Germline V gene lookup returns CDR1 MNHEY and CDR2 SMNVEV (reference sequence). The CDR3 has 15 residues. After removal of 4 bases from V and 2 bases from J, the junction contained 6 bases not matched to a gene. CDR3 sequence reads: CASSYRDRVAYEQYF. DNA of the CDR3: TGTGCCAGCAGTTACCGGGACAGGGTCGCCTACGAGCAGTACTTC.

CDR3: CASSERGQGAIAFF. The CDR3 DNA follows: TGTGCCAGCAGTGAAAGGGGACAGGGGGCGATAGCTTTCTTT. This chain connects TRBV6-1 to TRBJ1-1, with 12 bases aligning to TRBD1. Germline CDR1 and CDR2: MNHNS and SASEGT. The CDR3 covers 14 residues. J lost 10 bases, V lost 2 bases, and 5 bases had no gene match.

V gene TRBV9 combines with J gene TRBJ2-1; the match to TRBD1 covers 7 bases. The CDR3 runs 14 residues. In germline, CDR1 is SGDLS, CDR2 YYNGEE. V was clipped by 2 bases and J by 6 bases; unmatched bases: 5. The CDR3 DNA reads TGTGCCAGCAGCGTGGCGACAGGGATCAATGAGCAGTTCTTC. Translated, it gives CASSVATGINEQFF.

This rearrangement joins TRBV5-6 to TRBJ1-2; D unclear. V was cut by 1 base and J by 3 bases, with 16 bases left in between. Germline V gene sequence: CDR1 SGHDT, CDR2 YYEEEE. The CDR3 is made up of 16 amino acids. CDR3 sequence reads: CASSLFGEVADYGYTF. The CDR3 DNA reads as TGTGCCAGCAGCTTGTTCGGGGAGGTGGCGGACTATGGCTACACCTTC.

This clone was recorded once. This chain uses TRBV4-1 with TRBJ1-1; no clear D gene. The V and J ends lost 1 base and 2 bases respectively, with 2 bases between them. Germline V gene data show CDR1 as MGHRA and CDR2 as YSYEKL. The CDR3 covers 12 residues. CDR3 nucleotide sequence: TGCGCCAGCAGCCAAGTAAACACTGAAGCTTTCTTT. Residues: CASSQVNTEAFF.

The chain carries TRBV5-1 and TRBJ2-5; 7 bases are a match to TRBD1. The CDR3 has 15 residues. CDR1 SGHRS and CDR2 YFSETQ come from the germline V gene. V was clipped by 2 bases and J by 1 base; unmatched bases: 5. The CDR3 DNA sequence: TGCGCCAGCAGCTTTGCCGGGACAGCCCAAGAGACCCAGTACTTC. The encoded protein is CASSFAGTAQETQYF.

The chain uses TRBV6-5 and TRBJ2-7; tentative D call: TRBD1 (5 bases). This CDR3 contains 12 residues. V was pared by 6 bases and J by 4 bases, with 10 bases between. Germline V gene data show CDR1 as MNHEY and CDR2 as SVGAGI. CDR3 region: CASRKTGYEQYF. Written as DNA, the CDR3 is TGTGCCAGCAGAAAAACAGGATACGAGCAGTACTTC.

The chain joins TRBV21-1 to TRBJ1-3; the D call TRBD1 from the table was never checked on the DNA. TRBV21-1 is termed a pseudogene. The CDR3 covers 16 residues. Here the CDR3 DNA reads TGTGCCAGCAGCAATTCCAGGGGTCGGTCTGGAAACACCATATATTTT. Residues: CASSNSRGRSGNTIYF.

This clone showed up just once. The J gene is TRBJ2-3, the V gene TRBV5-4; 9 bases align to TRBD2. J lost 7 bases, V lost 3 bases, and 9 bases had no gene match. The CDR3 length is 15 residues. The germline V gene has CDR1 SGHNT and CDR2 YYREEE (reference sequence). The CDR3 DNA is TGTGCCAGCAGCTCCTGGGGGCGGGGGGGCAATACGCAGTATTTT. It codes for CASSSWGRGGNTQYF.

V and J are TRBV13 and TRBJ2-6, with TRBD1 matching 11 bases. The CDR3 covers 18 residues. CDR1 and CDR2 from the germline V gene are PRHDT and FYEKMQ (reference sequence). After removal of 5 bases from V and 0 bases from J, the junction contained 6 bases not matched to a gene. As DNA, the CDR3 is TGTGCCAGCAGCCCCACCGGGACAGGGGGCTCTGGGGCCAACGTCCTGACTTTC. Protein product: CASSPTGTGGSGANVLTF.

The chain recombines TRBV5-8 with TRBJ2-2, with 9 positions matching TRBD2. This CDR3 spans 16 amino acids. The germline V gene has CDR1 SGHTS and CDR2 YDEGEE. J was trimmed by 4 bases and V by 0 bases; bases with no gene match: 4. The CDR3 region is CASSLGLAETTGELFF. CDR3 DNA: TGTGCCAGCAGCTTGGGACTAGCGGAGACCACCGGGGAGCTGTTTTTT. Combining the CDR3 with reference TRBV5-8 and TRBJ2-2 gives the whole variable domain EAGVTQSPTHLIKTRGQQATLRCSPISGHTSVYWYQQALGLGLQFLLWYDEGEERNRGNFPPRFSGRQFPNYSSELNVNALELEDSALYLCASSLGLAETTGELFFGEGSRLTVL.

The chain links TRBV29-1 to TRBJ1-2; no firm D call. The CDR3 contains 13 residues. Trimming shortened V by 0 bases and J by 6 bases, and 11 bases separated the two germline ends. Per the germline V gene, CDR1 is SQVTM and CDR2 is ANQGSEA. CDR3 sequence: CSVEEGRLDGYTF. CDR3 DNA: TGCAGCGTTGAAGAGGGCAGGTTGGATGGCTACACCTTC.

This clone was counted between two and nine times. The chain employs TRBV6-1 and TRBJ2-5; 7 bases are a match to TRBD2. This CDR3 comprises 16 residues. The ends lost 1 base at V and 5 bases at J; junction bases unmatched: 10. Germline V lookup: CDR1 MNHNS, CDR2 SASEGT. The CDR3 is CASSEESGEGPETQYF. The CDR3 DNA reads TGTGCCAGCAGTGAAGAAAGTGGGGAGGGGCCGGAGACCCAGTACTTC.

V gene TRBV6-6 combines with J gene TRBJ1-2; D is possibly TRBD1 (5 bases). The CDR3 extends over 16 amino acids. V shed 0 bases and J shed 3 bases, with 14 bases lying between them. Germline CDR1 reads MNHNY; CDR2 reads SVGAGI (reference sequence). The chain's CDR3 is CASSYSPGPRDYGYTF. CDR3 bases: TGTGCCAGCAGTTACTCGCCAGGGCCACGGGACTATGGCTACACCTTC.

The rearrangement links TRBV5-1 to TRBJ2-2; maybe TRBD2 (6 bases). V gave up 2 bases and J gave up 6 bases, with 17 bases separating them. The CDR3 length is 16 residues. Per germline, CDR1 SGHRS and CDR2 YFSETQ. The CDR3 reads CASSFPEGLPSGELFF. The CDR3 coding sequence is TGCGCCAGCAGCTTCCCCGAGGGACTCCCCTCCGGGGAGCTGTTTTTT.

The chain combines TRBV2 with TRBJ1-5; maybe TRBD1 (6 bases). The CDR3 is made up of 14 amino acids. Between the trimmed V and J ends, which lost 5 bases and 4 bases, there was a span of 12 bases. The germline V gene encodes CDR1 SNHLY and CDR2 FYNNEI. The CDR3 reads CASSTQGSNQPQHF. CDR3 coding DNA: TGTGCCAGCAGTACTCAGGGGAGTAATCAGCCCCAGCATTTT.

The chain has TRBV6-6 and TRBJ2-3, with TRBD2 identical over 12 bases. J gave up 3 bases and V 2 bases, and 3 bases lay outside the gene matches. There are 16 residues in the CDR3. Germline V gene sequence: CDR1 MNHNY, CDR2 SVGAGI (reference sequence). Written as DNA, the CDR3 is TGTGCCAGCAGTTACCCGACTAGCGGGAGTACAGATACGCAGTATTTT. Translated, it gives CASSYPTSGSTDTQYF.

The chain uses TRBV28 and TRBJ2-7; D may be TRBD1 (5 bases). The CDR3 covers 17 residues. V was clipped by 2 bases and J by 2 bases, with 19 bases between them. Germline loops: CDR1 MDHEN, CDR2 SYDVKM. This chain's CDR3 is CASSLRNTGSLPYEQYF. In nucleotides, the CDR3 is TGTGCCAGCAGTTTAAGAAATACAGGTTCTCTACCCTACGAGCAGTACTTC.

This sequence joins TRBV28 and TRBJ1-5; possible D gene TRBD1, 5 bases. V was cut by 9 bases and J by 4 bases, with 7 bases left in between. The CDR3 is 11 amino acids. Per germline, CDR1 MDHEN and CDR2 SYDVKM. For the CDR3, the DNA is TGTGCCAGTTACAGGAATCAGCCCCAGCATTTT. Translated, it gives CASYRNQPQHF.

V gene TRBV28 combines with J gene TRBJ2-7; 9 positions match TRBD1. V lost 5 bases, J lost 0 bases, and 14 bases stayed unmatched. This CDR3 region has 18 residues. CDR1 is MDHEN, CDR2 SYDVKM, per germline. CDR3: CASSPPPGQGLFSYEQYF. The DNA of the CDR3 is TGTGCCAGCAGTCCCCCCCCGGGACAGGGCTTATTCTCCTACGAGCAGTACTTC.